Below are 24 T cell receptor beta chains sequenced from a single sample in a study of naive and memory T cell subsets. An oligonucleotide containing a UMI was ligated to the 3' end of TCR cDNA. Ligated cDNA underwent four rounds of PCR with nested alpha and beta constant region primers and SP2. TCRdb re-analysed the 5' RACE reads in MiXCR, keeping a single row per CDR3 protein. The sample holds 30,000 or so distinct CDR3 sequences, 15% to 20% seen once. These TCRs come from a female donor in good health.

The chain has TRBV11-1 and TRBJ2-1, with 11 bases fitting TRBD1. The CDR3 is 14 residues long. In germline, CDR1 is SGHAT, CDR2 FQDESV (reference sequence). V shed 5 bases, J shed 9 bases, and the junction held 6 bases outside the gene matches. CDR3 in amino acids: CASSVRTGGGEQFF. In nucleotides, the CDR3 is TGTGCCAGCAGCGTCAGGACAGGGGGCGGTGAGCAGTTCTTC. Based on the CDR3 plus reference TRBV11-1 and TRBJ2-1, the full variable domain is EAEVAQSPRYKITEKSQAVAFWCDPISGHATLYWYRQILGQGPELLVQFQDESVVDDSQLPKDRFSAERLKGVDSTLKIQPAELGDSAMYLCASSVRTGGGEQFFGPGTRLTVL.

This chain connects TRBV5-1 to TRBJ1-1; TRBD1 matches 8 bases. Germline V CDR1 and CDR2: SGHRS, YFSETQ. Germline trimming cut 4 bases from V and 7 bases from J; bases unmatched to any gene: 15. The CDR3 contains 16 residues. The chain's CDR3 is CASSPRPLTGAVEAFF. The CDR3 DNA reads TGCGCCAGCAGCCCGAGACCTTTGACAGGGGCAGTTGAAGCTTTCTTT.

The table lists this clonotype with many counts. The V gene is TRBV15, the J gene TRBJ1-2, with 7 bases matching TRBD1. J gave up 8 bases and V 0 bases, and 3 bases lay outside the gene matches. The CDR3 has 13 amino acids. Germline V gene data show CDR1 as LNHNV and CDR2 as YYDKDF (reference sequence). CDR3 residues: CATSRDETGGYTF. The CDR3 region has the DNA TGTGCCACCAGCAGAGATGAGACAGGGGGCTACACCTTC. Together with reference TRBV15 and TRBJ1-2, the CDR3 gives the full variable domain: DAMVIQNPRYQVTQFGKPVTLSCSQTLNHNVMYWYQQKSSQAPKLLFHYYDKDFNNEADTPDNFQSRRPNTSFCFLDIRSPGLGDTAMYLCATSRDETGGYTFGSGTRLTVV.

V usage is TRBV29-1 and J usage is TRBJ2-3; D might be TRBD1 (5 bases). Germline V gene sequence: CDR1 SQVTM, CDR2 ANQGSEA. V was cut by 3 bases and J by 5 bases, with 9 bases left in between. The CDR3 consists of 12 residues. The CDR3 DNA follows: TGCAGCGTTGAGGGGCGACTAGATACGCAGTATTTT. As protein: CSVEGRLDTQYF.

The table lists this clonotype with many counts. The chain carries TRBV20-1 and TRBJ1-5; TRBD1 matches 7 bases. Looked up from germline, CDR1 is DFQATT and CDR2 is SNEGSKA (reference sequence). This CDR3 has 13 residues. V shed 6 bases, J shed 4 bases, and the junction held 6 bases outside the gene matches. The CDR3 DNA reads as TGCAGTGCAGGGGACAGCAAGAATCAGCCCCAGCATTTT. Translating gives CSAGDSKNQPQHF.

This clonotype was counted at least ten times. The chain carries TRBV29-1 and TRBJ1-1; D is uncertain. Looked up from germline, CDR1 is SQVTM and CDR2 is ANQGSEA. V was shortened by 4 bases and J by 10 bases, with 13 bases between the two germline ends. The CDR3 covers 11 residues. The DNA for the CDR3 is TGCAGCGTTGTCATAGCGGGAGGAGCTTTCTTT. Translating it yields CSVVIAGGAFF. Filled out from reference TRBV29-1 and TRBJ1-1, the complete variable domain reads SAVISQKPSRDICQRGTSLTIQCQVDSQVTMMFWYRQQPGQSLTLIATANQGSEATYESGFVIDKFPISRPNLTFSTLTVSNMSPEDSSIYLCSVVIAGGAFFGQGTRLTVV.

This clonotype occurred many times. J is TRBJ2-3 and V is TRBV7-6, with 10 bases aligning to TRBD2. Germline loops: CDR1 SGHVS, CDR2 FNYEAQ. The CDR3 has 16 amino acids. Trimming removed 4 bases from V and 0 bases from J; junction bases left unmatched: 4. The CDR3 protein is CASSSLLAGSTDTQYF. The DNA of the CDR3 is TGTGCCAGCAGCTCACTACTAGCGGGGAGCACAGATACGCAGTATTTT.

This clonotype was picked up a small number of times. CDR3 nucleotide sequence: TGTGCCAGCAGCACGCAGGGGGGATTGGGCACTGAAGCTTTCTTT. This sequence encodes CASSTQGGLGTEAFF. The V call is TRBV7-2, the J call TRBJ1-1; 7 bases agree with TRBD1. The CDR3 is 15 residues long. Germline loops: CDR1 SGHTA, CDR2 FQGNSA. The V segment lost 5 bases and the J segment 4 bases; nucleotides outside the gene matches: 10.

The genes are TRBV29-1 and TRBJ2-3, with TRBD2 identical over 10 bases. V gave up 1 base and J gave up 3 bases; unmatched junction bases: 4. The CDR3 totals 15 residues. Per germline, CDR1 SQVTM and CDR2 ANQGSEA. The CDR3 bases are TGCAGCGTTGAAGTACTAGCGGGGAGAACAGATACGCAGTATTTT. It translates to CSVEVLAGRTDTQYF.

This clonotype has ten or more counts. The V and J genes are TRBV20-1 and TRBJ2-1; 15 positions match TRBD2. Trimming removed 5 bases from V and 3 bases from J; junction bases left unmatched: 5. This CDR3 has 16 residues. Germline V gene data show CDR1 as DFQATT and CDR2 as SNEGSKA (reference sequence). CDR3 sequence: CSAEGLAGGHYNEQFF. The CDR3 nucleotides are TGCAGTGCTGAGGGACTAGCGGGGGGCCACTACAATGAGCAGTTCTTC.

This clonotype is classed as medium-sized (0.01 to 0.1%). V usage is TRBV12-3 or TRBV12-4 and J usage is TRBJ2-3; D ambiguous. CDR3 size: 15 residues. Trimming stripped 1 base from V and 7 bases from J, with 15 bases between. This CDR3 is CASSLGGSYLNTQYF. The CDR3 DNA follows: TGTGCCAGCAGTTTAGGCGGATCTTATTTGAATACGCAGTATTTT.

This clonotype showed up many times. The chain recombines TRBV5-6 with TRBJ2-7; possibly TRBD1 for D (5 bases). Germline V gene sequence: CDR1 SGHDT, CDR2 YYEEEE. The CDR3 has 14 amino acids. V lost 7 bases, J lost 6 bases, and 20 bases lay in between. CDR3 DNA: TGTGCCAGCGTCCAGGGAAGGGGCTTCTTCGAGCAGTACTTC. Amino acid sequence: CASVQGRGFFEQYF.

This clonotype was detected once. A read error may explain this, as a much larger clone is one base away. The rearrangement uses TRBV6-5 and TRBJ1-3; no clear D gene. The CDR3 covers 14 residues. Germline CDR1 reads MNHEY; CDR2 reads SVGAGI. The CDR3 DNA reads TGTGCCAACAGTTACTCGAATCGCGGAGGCACCATATATTTT. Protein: CANSYSNRGGTIYF.

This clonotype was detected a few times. CDR3 bases: TGTGCCAGCAGTCTGAGCGGGGGATACGGGGAGCTGTTTTTT. It codes for CASSLSGGYGELFF. The rearrangement uses TRBV6-5 and TRBJ2-2, with TRBD2 matching 8 bases. With 5 bases clipped from V and 7 bases from J, the junction kept 6 bases outside the gene matches. Germline values: CDR1 MNHEY, CDR2 SVGAGI. The CDR3 loop spans 14 amino acids.

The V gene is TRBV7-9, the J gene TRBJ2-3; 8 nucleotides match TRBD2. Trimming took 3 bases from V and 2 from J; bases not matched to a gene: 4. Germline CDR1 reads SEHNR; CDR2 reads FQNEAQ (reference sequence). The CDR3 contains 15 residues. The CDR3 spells CASSFGLANTDTQYF. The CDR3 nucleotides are TGTGCCAGCAGCTTTGGACTAGCAAACACAGATACGCAGTATTTT.

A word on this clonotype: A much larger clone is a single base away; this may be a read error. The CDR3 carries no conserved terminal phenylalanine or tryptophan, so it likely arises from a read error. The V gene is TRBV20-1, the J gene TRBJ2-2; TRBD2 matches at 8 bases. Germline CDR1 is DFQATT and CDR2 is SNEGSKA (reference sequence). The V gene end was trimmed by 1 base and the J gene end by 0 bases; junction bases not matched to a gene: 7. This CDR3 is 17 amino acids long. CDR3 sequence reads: CSARGVAGIANTGELFS. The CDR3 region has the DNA TGCAGTGCTAGAGGGGTAGCGGGAATCGCGAACACCGGGGAGCTGTTTTCT.

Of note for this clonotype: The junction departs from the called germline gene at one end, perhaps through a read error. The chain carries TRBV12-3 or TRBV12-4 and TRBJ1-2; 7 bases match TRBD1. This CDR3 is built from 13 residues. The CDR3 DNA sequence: TGTGCCAGCAGTCCGGGACAGCTCTATGGCGACACCTTC. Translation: CASSPGQLYGDTF.

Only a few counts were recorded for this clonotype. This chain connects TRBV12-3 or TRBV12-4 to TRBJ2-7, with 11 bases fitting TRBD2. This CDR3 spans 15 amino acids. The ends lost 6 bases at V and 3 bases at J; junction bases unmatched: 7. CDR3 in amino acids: CASSLSGGAGYEQYF. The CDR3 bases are TGTGCCAGCAGCCTTAGCGGGGGGGCAGGCTACGAGCAGTACTTC.

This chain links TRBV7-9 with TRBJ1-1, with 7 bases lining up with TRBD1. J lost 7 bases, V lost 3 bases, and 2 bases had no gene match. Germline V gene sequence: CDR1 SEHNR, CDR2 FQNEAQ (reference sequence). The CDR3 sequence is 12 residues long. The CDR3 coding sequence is TGTGCCAGCAGCTTCGGGACAGATGAAGCTTTCTTT. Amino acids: CASSFGTDEAFF. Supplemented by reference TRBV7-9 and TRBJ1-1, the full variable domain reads DTGVSQNPRHKITKRGQNVTFRCDPISEHNRLYWYRQTLGQGPEFLTYFQNEAQLEKSRLLSDRFSAERPKGSFSTLEIQRTEQGDSAMYLCASSFGTDEAFFGQGTRLTVV.

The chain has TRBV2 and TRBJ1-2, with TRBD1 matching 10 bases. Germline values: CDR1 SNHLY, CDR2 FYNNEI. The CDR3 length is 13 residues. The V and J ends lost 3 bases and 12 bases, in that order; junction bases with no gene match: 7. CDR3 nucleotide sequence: TGTGCCAGCAGTGATGGACAGGGGGTGGGCGACACCTTC. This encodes CASSDGQGVGDTF.

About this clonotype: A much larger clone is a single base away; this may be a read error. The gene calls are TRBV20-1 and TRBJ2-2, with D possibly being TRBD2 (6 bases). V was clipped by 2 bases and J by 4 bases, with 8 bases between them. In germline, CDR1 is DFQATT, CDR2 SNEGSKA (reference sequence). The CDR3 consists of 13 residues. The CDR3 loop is CSARQGGTGELFF. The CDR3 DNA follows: TGCAGTGCTAGACAGGGAGGCACCGGGGAGCTGTTTTTT.

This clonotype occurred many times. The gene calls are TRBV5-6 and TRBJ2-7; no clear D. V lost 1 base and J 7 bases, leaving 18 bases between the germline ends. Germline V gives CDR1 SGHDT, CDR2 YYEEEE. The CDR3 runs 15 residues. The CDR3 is CASSLSTRYPTEQYF. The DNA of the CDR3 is TGTGCCAGCAGCTTGAGCACCCGCTATCCTACGGAGCAGTACTTC.

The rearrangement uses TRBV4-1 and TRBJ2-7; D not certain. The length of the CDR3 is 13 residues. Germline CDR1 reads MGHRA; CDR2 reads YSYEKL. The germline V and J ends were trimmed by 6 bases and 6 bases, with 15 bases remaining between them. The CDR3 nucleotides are TGCGCCAGCAGTCCGGGTAGGGTGGTCGAGCAGTACTTC. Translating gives CASSPGRVVEQYF.

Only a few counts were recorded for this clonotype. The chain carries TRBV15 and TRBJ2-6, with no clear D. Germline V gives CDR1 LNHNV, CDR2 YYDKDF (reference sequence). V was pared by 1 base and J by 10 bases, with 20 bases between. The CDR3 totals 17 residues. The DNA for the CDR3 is TGTGCCACCAGCAGAGTCGACGCCGTCAGTGGGGTTAACGTCCTGACTTTC. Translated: CATSRVDAVSGVNVLTF.